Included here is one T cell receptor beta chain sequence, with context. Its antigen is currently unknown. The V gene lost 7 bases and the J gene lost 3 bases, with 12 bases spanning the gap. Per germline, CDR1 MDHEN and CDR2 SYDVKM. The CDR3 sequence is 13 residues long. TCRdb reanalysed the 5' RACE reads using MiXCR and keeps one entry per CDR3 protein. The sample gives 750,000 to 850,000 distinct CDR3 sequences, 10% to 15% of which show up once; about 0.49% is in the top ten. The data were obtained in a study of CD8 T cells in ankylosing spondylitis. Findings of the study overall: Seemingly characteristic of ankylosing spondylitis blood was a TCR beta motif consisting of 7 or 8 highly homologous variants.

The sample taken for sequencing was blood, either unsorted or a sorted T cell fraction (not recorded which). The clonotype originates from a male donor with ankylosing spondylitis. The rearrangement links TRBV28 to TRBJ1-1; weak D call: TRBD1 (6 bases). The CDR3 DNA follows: TGTGCCAGCACCGGACAGCCCTACACTGAAGCTTTCTTT. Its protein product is CASTGQPYTEAFF.